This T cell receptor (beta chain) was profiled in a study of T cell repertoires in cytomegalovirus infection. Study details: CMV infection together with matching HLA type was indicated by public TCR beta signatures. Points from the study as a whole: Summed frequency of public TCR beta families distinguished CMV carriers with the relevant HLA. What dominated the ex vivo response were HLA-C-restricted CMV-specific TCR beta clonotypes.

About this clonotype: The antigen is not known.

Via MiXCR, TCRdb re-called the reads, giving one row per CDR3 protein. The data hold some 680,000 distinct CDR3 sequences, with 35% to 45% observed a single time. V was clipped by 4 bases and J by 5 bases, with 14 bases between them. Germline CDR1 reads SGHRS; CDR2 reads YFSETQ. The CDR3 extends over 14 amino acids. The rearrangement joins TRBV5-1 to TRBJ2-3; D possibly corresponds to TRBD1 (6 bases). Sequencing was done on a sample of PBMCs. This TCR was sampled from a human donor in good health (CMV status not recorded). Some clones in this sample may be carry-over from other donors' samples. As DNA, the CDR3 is TGCGCCAGCAGCCCTGGCCAGGGGCTAGATACGCAGTATTTT. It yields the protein CASSPGQGLDTQYF.